The entry below describes one TCR beta chain. It has no known antigen specificity. The input lacks base qualities; no much larger clone sits a single base away. This sample is part of a study of shared T cell receptors in the human thymus (dated by TCRdb to the early 2020s). A note on the overall study: The study investigated the way shared, self-reactive T-cell receptor alpha chains are produced in the human thymus.

The library was produced with the immunoSEQ multiplex PCR assay. Sourced from immuneACCESS, this table was stored by TCRdb with only in-frame sequences that have V and J called. A share of the clones is absent; for the studies checked, an unresolved V gene accounts for under half, and the remainder has no known explanation. This sample lists approximately 760,000 clones; 80% to 90% were detected once. Of the sample, roughly 0.01% falls within the top ten clones. The germline ends are 16 bases apart after V is trimmed by 1 base and J by 3 bases. The CDR3 numbers 16 residues from cysteine through phenylalanine. Here the CDR3 DNA is all that survives: 48 bases in frame from base 1. CDR1 SGHKS and CDR2 YYEKEE were looked up in the germline V gene (reference sequence). This sample also belongs to another study, concerning human thymus T cells. As the second publication notes: In Finland, the donors were immunologically healthy infants who were having open corrective cardiac surgery for congenital heart defects. The thymus tissue came from surgical resects taken out during corrective cardiac surgery. Usage of V and J gene segments appeared to be biased in both the thymic and the peripheral blood repertoires. The related research found that thymic TCR repertoires overlapped highly between unrelated individuals. The study characterized TCR alpha and beta repertoires from roughly 8 infant thymus samples and a few related peripheral blood samples. The infant donors were roughly 7 to 244 days old, and the cohort included five to seven males and a couple of females. Thymocytes were mechanically released from the tissue and were stored as pellets of 10-30 million cells at -70 degrees C. A QIAsymphony instrument was used to extract genomic DNA from frozen cell pellets. Using the immunoSEQ multiplex PCR assay, the TCRB and TCRAD loci were amplified from a standardized quantity of quality-controlled genomic DNA. The amplicons covered the V(D)J region and were long enough to include the CDR3 and to identify the V and J genes. Amplicon sequencing was performed on an Illumina platform through the commercial immunoSEQ service. Primer bias and sequencing errors were corrected using previously described methods, and TCRAD and TCRB definitions followed the IMGT database. The repertoires were analysed using immunoSEQ Analyzer 3.0 and VDJTools for basic statistics, V/J segment usage, diversity estimates, rarefaction and pairwise overlap. To estimate diversity, the Chao1, ChaoE, Efron-Thisted, Shannon and inverse Simpson indices were applied, and diversity was also estimated on datasets down-sampled to the smallest sample. Repertoire overlap used strict matching of CDR3 nucleotide sequence, V gene and J gene, with Jaccard-based multidimensional scaling clustering. On average, thymus samples yielded about 730,000 unique TCRB clonotypes, whereas blood samples yielded 65,000 to 100,000.

Here the chain combines TRBV5-5 and TRBJ2-5; TRBD2 is perhaps the D gene, given 6 matching bases. The TCR comes from a girl in the first two years of life with a congenital heart defect. Donor details come from another sample of the same person, matched by shared clones. The sample was thymocytes. The CDR3 loop reads CASSLRGSSREETQYF. At the DNA level, the sequence is TGTGCCAGCAGCTTGCGGGGGTCTAGTAGGGAAGAGACCCAGTACTTC.